This T cell receptor (beta chain) was identified in a study of vaccination effects on CD4 cells after COVID-19. Across the whole study: A median of 72 days separated the second dose and sampling. Points from the study as a whole: Only a single clone (1 of 255 vaccine-induced clones in healthy vaccinees) cross-reacted with common cold coronaviruses. In the late period after vaccination, infection- and vaccine-induced clones contracted markedly.

Here immunoSEQ multiplex PCR was the method, and the copy in TCRdb shows in-frame clones only, minus some. The repertoire holds fewer than 35,000 clones, with around 75% as singletons. In the case of this clone: Its matching antigen is unknown.

Trimming took 0 bases from V and 10 from J, leaving 14 bases between them. Germline V gene sequence: CDR1 SGHDN, CDR2 FVKESK. The CDR3 totals 14 residues. Antigen-specific CD4+ T cells were expanded with viral peptide pools in the ViraFEST assay before sequencing. It was after around eleven days of culture that CD4+ T cells were isolated. Participants were vaccinated with two doses of either the BNT162b2 or mRNA-1273 vaccine. A few million PBMC per well received 9 to 10 IU/ml IL-2 and roughly 10 ug/ml peptides in culture. The chain joins TRBV14 to TRBJ2-3, with D tentatively TRBD1 (6 bases). This sample comprised CD4+ T cells from PBMCs cultured with SARS-CoV-2 spike peptides, obtained after COVID-19 vaccination. The sequence was obtained from a human donor who received a COVID-19 vaccine. Some clones in this sample may be carry-over from other donors' samples. DNA for the CDR3: TGTGCCAGCAGCCAAGATCTGTGGGGGCCTTCGCAGTATTTT. It encodes CASSQDLWGPSQYF.